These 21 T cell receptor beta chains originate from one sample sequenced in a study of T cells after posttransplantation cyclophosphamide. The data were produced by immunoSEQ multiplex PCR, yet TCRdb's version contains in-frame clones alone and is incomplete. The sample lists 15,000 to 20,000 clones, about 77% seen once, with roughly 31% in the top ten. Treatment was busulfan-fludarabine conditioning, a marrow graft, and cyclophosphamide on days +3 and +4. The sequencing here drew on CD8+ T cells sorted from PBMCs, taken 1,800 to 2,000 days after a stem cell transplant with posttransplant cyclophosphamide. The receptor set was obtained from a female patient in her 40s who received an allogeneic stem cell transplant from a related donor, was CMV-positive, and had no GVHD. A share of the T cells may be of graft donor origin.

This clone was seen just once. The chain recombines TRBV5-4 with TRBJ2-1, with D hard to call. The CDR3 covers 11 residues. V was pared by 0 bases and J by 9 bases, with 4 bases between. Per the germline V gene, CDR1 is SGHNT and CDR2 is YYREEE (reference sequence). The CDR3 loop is CASSLDREQFF. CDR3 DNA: TGTGCCAGCAGCTTGGATCGTGAGCAGTTCTTC.

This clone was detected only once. The CDR3 loop reads CASSPNHLAGENNEQFF. The CDR3 DNA reads as TGTGCCAGCAGCCCGAATCACCTAGCGGGGGAAAACAATGAGCAGTTCTTC. J is TRBJ2-1 and V is TRBV7-2, with 10 bases lining up with TRBD2. CDR1 is SGHTA, CDR2 FQGNSA, per germline. V trimming: 5 bases; J trimming: 5 bases; junction bases outside the gene matches: 12. The length of the CDR3 is 17 residues.

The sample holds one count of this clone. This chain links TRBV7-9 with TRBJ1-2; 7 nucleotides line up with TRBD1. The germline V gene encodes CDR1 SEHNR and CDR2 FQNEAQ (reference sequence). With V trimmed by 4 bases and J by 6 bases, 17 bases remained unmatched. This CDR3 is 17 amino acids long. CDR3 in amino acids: CASSSSGTASSWNGYTF. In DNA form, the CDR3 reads TGTGCCAGCAGCTCTTCCGGGACAGCCTCTTCGTGGAATGGCTACACCTTC.

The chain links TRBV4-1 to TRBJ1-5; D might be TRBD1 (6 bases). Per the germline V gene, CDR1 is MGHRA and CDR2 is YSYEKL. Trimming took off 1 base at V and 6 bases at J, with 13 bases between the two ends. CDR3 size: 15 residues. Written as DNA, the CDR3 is TGCGCCAGCAGCCAAGTGAGGGGGTCCGGTCAGCCCCAGCATTTT. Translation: CASSQVRGSGQPQHF.

The CDR3 here is CASSGIWEGEQYF. The CDR3 nucleotides are TGTGCCAGCAGCGGCATATGGGAGGGCGAGCAGTACTTC. The chain is built from TRBV21-1 and TRBJ2-7; the listed D gene, TRBD2, was not tested against the DNA. TRBV21-1 is a pseudogene locus. The CDR3 has 13 residues.

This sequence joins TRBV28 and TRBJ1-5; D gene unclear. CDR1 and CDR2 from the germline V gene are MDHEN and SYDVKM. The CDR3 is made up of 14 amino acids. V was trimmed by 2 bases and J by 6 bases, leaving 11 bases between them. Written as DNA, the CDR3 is TGTGCCAGCAGTTTAATGGCAGTACCTCAGCCCCAGCATTTT. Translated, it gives CASSLMAVPQPQHF.

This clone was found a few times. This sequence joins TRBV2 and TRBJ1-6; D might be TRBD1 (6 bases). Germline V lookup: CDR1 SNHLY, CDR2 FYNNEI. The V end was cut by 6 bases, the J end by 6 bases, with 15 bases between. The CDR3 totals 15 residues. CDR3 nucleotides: TGTGCCAGCAGACGAGCGGACAGCGGTAATTCACCCCTCCACTTT. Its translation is CASRRADSGNSPLHF.

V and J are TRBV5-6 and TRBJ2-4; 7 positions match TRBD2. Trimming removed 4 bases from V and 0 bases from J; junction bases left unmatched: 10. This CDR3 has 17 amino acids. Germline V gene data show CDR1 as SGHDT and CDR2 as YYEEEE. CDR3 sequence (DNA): TGTGCCAGCAGCCCTAACGGAGCGGGGCTAGCCAAAAACATTCAGTACTTC. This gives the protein CASSPNGAGLAKNIQYF.

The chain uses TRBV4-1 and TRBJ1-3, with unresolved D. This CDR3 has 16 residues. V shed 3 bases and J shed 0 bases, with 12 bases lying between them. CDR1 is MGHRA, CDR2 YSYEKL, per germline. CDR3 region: CASSQAFQYSGNTIYF. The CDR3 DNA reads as TGCGCCAGCAGCCAGGCCTTCCAGTACTCTGGAAACACCATATATTTT.

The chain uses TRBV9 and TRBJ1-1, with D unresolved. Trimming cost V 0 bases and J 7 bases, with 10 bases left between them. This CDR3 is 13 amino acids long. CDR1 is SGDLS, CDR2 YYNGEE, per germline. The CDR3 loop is CASSVDSGSEAFF. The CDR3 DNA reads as TGTGCCAGCAGCGTAGATTCAGGCAGTGAAGCTTTCTTT.

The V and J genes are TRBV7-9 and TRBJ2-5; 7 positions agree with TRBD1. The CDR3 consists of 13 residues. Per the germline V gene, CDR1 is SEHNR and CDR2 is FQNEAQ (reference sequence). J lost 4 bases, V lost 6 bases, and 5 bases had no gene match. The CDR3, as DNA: TGTGCCAGCAGGGGAAGGGGGCGAGAGACCCAGTACTTC. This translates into CASRGRGRETQYF.

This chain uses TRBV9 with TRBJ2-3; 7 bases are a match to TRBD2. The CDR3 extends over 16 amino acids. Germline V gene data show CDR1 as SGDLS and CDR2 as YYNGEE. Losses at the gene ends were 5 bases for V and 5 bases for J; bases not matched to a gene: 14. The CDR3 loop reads CASSARASGVVDTQYF. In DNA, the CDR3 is TGTGCCAGCAGTGCCCGGGCCAGCGGGGTGGTAGATACGCAGTATTTT.

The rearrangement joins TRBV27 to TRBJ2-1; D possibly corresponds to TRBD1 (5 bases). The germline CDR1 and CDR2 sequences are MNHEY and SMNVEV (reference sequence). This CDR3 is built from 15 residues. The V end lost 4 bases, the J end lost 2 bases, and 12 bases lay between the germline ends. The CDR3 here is CASSSQGSPYNEQFF. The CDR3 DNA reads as TGTGCCAGCAGTTCTCAGGGTTCCCCCTACAATGAGCAGTTCTTC.

CDR3 nucleotides: TGCGCCAGCAGCCACGATCGCGGGCAGCCCCAGCATTTT. Translation: CASSHDRGQPQHF. V gene TRBV4-1 combines with J gene TRBJ1-5; the D is unclear. Germline loops: CDR1 MGHRA, CDR2 YSYEKL. The germline V and J ends were trimmed by 3 bases and 7 bases, with 10 bases remaining between them. The CDR3 length is 13 residues.

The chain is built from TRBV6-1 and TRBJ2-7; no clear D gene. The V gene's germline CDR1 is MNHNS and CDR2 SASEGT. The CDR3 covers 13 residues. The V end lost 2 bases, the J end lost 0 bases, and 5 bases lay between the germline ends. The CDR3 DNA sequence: TGTGCCAGCAGTGAAACAAGCTCCTACGAGCAGTACTTC. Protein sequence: CASSETSSYEQYF.

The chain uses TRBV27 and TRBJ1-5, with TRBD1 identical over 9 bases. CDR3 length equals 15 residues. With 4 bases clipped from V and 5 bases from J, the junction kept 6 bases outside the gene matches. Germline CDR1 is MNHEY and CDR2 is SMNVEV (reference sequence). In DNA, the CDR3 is TGTGCCAGCAGTTCCGGGACAGGGCATTATCAGCCCCAGCATTTT. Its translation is CASSSGTGHYQPQHF.

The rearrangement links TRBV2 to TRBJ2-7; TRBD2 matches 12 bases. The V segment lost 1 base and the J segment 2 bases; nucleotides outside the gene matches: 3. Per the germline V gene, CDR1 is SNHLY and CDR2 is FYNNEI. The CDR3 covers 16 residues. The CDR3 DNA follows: TGTGCCAGCAGTGAAGAACTAGCGGGGGGCCCCTACGAGCAGTACTTC. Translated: CASSEELAGGPYEQYF.

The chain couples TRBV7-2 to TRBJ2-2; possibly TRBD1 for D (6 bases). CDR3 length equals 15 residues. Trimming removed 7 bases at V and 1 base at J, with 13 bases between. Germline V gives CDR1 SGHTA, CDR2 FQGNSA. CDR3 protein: CASILGQLNTGELFF. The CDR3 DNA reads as TGTGCCAGCATCCTCGGACAGCTGAACACCGGGGAGCTGTTTTTT.

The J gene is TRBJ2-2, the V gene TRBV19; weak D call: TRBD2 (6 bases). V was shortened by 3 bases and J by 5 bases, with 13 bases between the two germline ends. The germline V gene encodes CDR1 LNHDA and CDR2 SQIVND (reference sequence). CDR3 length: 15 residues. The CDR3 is CASSMRGLDTGELFF. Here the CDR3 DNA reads TGTGCCAGTAGTATGCGGGGCTTGGATACCGGGGAGCTGTTTTTT.

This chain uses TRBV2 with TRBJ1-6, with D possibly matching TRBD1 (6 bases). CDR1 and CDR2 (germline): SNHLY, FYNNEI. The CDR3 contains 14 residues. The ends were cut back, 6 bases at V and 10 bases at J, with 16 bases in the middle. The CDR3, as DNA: TGTGCCAGCAGAGAAAGGGGGGGAAGGTCACCCCTCCACTTT. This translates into CASRERGGRSPLHF.

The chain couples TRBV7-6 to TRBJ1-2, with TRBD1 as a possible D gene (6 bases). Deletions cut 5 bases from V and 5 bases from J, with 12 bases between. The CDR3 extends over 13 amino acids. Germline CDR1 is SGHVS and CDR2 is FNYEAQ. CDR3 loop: CASSDMDSYGYTF. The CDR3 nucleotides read TGTGCCAGCAGCGACATGGACAGTTATGGCTACACCTTC.